The 4 T cell receptor beta chains below were found in one sample sequenced in a study of blood T cell repertoires in COVID-19. The assay was immunoSEQ multiplex PCR, and TCRdb's table has in-frame clones only and misses some. The sample shows over 250,000 clones, 88% of them seen only once. Sequencing was carried out using peripheral blood. These receptors were collected from a man between 60 and 70 years old who had recovered from COVID-19.

The chain joins TRBV18 to TRBJ2-3, with 11 nucleotides matching TRBD2. Per the germline V gene, CDR1 is KGHSH and CDR2 is LQKENI. The V gene end was trimmed by 6 bases and the J gene end by 4 bases; junction bases not matched to a gene: 6. The CDR3 totals 15 residues. The CDR3 protein is CASSGTSGRADTQYF. The DNA of the CDR3 is TGTGCCAGCTCCGGGACTAGCGGTCGTGCAGATACGCAGTATTTT.

The rearrangement joins TRBV10-1 to TRBJ1-3; D perhaps matches TRBD1 (5 bases). The V gene lost 0 bases and the J gene lost 5 bases, with 8 bases spanning the gap. CDR1 WNHNN and CDR2 SYGVQD come from the germline V gene (reference sequence). The CDR3 has 14 residues. Here the CDR3 reads CASSESAGRNTIYF. The CDR3 nucleotides read TGCGCCAGCAGTGAGTCAGCAGGGAGAAACACCATATATTTT.

The V gene is TRBV9, the J gene TRBJ2-3, with D perhaps matching TRBD2 (6 bases). V was clipped by 0 bases and J by 6 bases, with 17 bases between them. Germline loops: CDR1 SGDLS, CDR2 YYNGEE. This CDR3 is built from 16 residues. This CDR3 is CASSVGGSEGGDTQYF. The CDR3 bases are TGTGCCAGCAGCGTAGGTGGAAGCGAGGGAGGTGATACGCAGTATTTT.

This chain connects TRBV6-2 or TRBV6-3 to TRBJ2-1, with D uncertain. The CDR3 totals 16 residues. CDR1 and CDR2 from the germline V gene are MNHEY and SVGEGT. V shed 2 bases and J shed 0 bases, with 11 bases lying between them. CDR3 sequence (DNA): TGTGCCAGCAGTTACGAGACATTCTCCTCCTACAATGAGCAGTTCTTC. Translating gives CASSYETFSSYNEQFF.